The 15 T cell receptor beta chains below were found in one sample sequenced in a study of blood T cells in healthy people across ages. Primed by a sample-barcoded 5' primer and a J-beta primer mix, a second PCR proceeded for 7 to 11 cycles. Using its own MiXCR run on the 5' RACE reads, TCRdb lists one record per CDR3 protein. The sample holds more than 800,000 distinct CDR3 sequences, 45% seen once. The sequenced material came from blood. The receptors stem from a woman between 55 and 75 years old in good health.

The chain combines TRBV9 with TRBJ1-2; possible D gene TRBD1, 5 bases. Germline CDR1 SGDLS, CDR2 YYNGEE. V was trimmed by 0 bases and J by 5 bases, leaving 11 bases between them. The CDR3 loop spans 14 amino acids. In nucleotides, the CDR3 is TGTGCCAGCAGCGTAGCGGCGGGGGAGTATGGCTACACCTTC. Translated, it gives CASSVAAGEYGYTF.

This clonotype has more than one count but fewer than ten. Written as DNA, the CDR3 is TGCAGCTCCACTAGCGGAGGGGGCACAGATACGCAGTATTTT. Translating gives CSSTSGGGTDTQYF. The chain joins TRBV29-1 to TRBJ2-3; 8 bases align to TRBD2. Germline-derived CDR1 and CDR2 are SQVTM and ANQGSEA. This CDR3 is built from 14 residues. After removal of 8 bases from V and 1 base from J, the junction contained 8 bases not matched to a gene.

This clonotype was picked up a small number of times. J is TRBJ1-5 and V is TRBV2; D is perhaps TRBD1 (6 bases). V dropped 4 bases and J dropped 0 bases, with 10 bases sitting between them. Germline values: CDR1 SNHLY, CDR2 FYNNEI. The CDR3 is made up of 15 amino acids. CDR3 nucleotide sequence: TGTGCCAGCAGTGCGGGGGCGAATAGCAATCAGCCCCAGCATTTT. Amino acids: CASSAGANSNQPQHF.

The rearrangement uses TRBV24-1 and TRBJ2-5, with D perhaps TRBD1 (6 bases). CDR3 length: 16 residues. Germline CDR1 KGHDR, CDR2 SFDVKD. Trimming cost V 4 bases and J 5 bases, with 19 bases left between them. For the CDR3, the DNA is TGTGCCACCAGTGACCAGGGACACTTCCAGGGGGAGACCCAGTACTTC. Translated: CATSDQGHFQGETQYF.

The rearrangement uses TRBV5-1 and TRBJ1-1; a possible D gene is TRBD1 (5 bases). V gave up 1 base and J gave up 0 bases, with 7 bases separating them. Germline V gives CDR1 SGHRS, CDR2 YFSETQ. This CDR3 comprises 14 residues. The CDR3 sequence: CASSLLGVNTEAFF. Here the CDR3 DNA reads TGCGCCAGCAGCTTGCTGGGGGTGAACACTGAAGCTTTCTTT.

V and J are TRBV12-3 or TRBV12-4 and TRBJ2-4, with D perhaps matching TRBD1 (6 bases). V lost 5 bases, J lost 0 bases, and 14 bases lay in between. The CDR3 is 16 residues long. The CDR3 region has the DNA TGTGCCAGCAGTCCCCCGGGACAAACAGCCAAAAACATTCAGTACTTC. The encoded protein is CASSPPGQTAKNIQYF.

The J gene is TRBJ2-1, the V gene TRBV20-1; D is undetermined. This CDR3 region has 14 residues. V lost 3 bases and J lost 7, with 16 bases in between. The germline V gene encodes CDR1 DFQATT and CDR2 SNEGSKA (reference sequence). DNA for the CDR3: TGCAGTGCTAGTGGGGTCGTGCCTACTAATGAGCAGTTCTTC. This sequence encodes CSASGVVPTNEQFF.

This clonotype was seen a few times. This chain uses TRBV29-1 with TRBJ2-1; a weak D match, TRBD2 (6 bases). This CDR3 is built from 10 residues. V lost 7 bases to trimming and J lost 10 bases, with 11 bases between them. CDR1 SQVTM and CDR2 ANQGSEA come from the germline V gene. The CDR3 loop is CSASDYEQFF. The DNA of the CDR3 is TGCAGCGCTTCGGACTACGAGCAGTTCTTC.

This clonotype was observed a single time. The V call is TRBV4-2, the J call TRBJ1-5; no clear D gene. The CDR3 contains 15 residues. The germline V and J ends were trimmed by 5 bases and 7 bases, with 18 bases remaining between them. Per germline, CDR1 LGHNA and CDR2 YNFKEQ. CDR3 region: CASSENPGFRQPQHF. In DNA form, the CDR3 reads TGTGCCAGCAGCGAAAATCCCGGGTTCCGGCAGCCCCAGCATTTT.

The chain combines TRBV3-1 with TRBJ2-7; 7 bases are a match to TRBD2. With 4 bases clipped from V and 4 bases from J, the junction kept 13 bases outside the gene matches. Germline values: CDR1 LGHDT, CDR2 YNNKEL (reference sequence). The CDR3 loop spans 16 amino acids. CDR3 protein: CASSRSAGPQGYEQYF. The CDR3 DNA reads TGTGCCAGCAGCCGTTCAGCGGGACCCCAGGGATACGAGCAGTACTTC.

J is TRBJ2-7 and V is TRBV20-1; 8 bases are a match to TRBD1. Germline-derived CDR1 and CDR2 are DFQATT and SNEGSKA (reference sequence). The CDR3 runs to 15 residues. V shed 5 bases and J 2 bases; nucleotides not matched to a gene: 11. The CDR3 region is CSAVSRDRLTYEQYF. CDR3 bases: TGCAGTGCTGTCTCCCGGGACAGGCTGACCTACGAGCAGTACTTC.

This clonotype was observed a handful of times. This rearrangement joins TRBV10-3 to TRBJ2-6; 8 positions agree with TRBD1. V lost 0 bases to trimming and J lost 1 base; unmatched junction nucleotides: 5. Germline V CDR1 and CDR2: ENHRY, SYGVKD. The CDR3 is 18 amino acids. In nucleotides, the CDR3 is TGTGCCATCAGTGAGTCCAGGGGGCGTGGGTCTGGGGCCAACGTCCTGACTTTC. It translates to CAISESRGRGSGANVLTF.

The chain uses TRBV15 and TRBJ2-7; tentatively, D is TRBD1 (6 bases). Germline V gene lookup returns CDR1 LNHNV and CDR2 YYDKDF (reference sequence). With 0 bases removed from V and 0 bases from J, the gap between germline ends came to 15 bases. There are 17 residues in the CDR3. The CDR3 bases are TGTGCCACCAGCAGAGATGATGGGTCGGGACACTCCTACGAGCAGTACTTC. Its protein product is CATSRDDGSGHSYEQYF.

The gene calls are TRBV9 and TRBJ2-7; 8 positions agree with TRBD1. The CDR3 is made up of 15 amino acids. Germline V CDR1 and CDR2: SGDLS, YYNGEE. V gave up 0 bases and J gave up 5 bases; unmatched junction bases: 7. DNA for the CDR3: TGTGCCAGCAGCGTAGCTGCAGGGGGCATCGACGAGCAGTACTTC. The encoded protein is CASSVAAGGIDEQYF.

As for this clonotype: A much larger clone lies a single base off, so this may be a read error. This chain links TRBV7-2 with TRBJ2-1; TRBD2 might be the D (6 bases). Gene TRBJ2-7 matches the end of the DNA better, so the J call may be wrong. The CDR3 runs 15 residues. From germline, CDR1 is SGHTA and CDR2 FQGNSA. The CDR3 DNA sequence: TGTGCCAGCAGTCGTGACGGGAGCTCCTACAATGAGCAGTACTTC. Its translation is CASSRDGSSYNEQYF.